The 20 T cell receptor beta chains presented below share a single source sample, sequenced in a study of shared clonotypes between healthy human individuals. The method was immunoSEQ multiplex PCR; TCRdb's version includes in-frame clones alone and lacks a portion of them. In the table there are approximately 2.4 million clones, approximately 94% of which are singletons. Sequenced input: naive CD4+ T cells sorted from blood. Subset in this sample: CD45RA+ positively selected. The receptors were gathered from a man between 18 and 29 years old in good health.

The chain employs TRBV5-1 and TRBJ2-1; D unresolved. V lost 0 bases and J 6 bases, leaving 7 bases between the germline ends. The CDR3 is 13 amino acids. Per germline, CDR1 SGHRS and CDR2 YFSETQ. Written as DNA, the CDR3 is TGCGCCAGCAGCTTGGGTATGTCCAATGAGCAGTTCTTC. Translating gives CASSLGMSNEQFF.

As regards this clone: Other DNA variants within this sample encode the same CDR3. V is TRBV4-2 and J is TRBJ2-7, with D possibly matching TRBD1 (6 bases). Trimming left V 1 base short and J 3 bases short, with 10 bases between. Germline V gene lookup returns CDR1 LGHNA and CDR2 YNFKEQ. The CDR3 spans 14 residues. CDR3 sequence: CASSQAGTLYEQYF. The CDR3 nucleotides are TGTGCCAGCAGCCAAGCCGGGACACTCTACGAGCAGTACTTC.

The chain recombines TRBV15 with TRBJ1-2; D unclear. CDR3 length equals 15 residues. CDR1 LNHNV and CDR2 YYDKDF come from the germline V gene (reference sequence). V lost 0 bases and J 3 bases, leaving 11 bases between the germline ends. The CDR3 sequence is CATSRDREGYYGYTF. The CDR3 DNA is TGTGCCACCAGCAGAGATCGGGAGGGTTACTATGGCTACACCTTC. The full variable domain, completed using reference TRBV15 and TRBJ1-2, is DAMVIQNPRYQVTQFGKPVTLSCSQTLNHNVMYWYQQKSSQAPKLLFHYYDKDFNNEADTPDNFQSRRPNTSFCFLDIRSPGLGDTAMYLCATSRDREGYYGYTFGSGTRLTVV.

Worth noting for this clone: This specimen includes other DNA sequences encoding the same CDR3. The chain uses TRBV5-1 and TRBJ2-7; D possibly corresponds to TRBD1 (6 bases). The CDR3 totals 14 residues. The germline V gene encodes CDR1 SGHRS and CDR2 YFSETQ. Deletions cut 4 bases from V and 2 bases from J, with 13 bases between. The CDR3 nucleotides are TGCGCCAGCAGCCCACAGACAGGAGCCTACGAGCAGTACTTC. Translation gives CASSPQTGAYEQYF.

Notes on this clone: Additional DNA sequences in this sample encode the identical CDR3. The J gene is TRBJ1-1, the V gene TRBV29-1, with 7 bases lining up with TRBD1. The CDR3 consists of 13 residues. V lost 4 bases and J lost 2; bases outside the gene matches: 4. Germline assignment: CDR1 SQVTM and CDR2 ANQGSEA. Written as DNA, the CDR3 is TGCAGCGTTGCGAGACAGGGCAACACTGAAGCTTTCTTT. It yields the protein CSVARQGNTEAFF.

This chain uses TRBV10-2 with TRBJ2-7; 9 bases line up with TRBD1. The length of the CDR3 is 15 residues. Per germline, CDR1 WSHSY and CDR2 SAAADI. V was clipped by 4 bases and J by 4 bases; unmatched bases: 8. The CDR3 sequence: CASSVRTGEIYEQYF. The CDR3 nucleotides read TGCGCCAGCAGTGTCCGGACAGGGGAGATTTACGAGCAGTACTTC.

A single count supports this clone. The chain has TRBV11-1 and TRBJ1-6, with 8 bases matching TRBD1. The junction had 8 bases not matched to a gene; V was cut back by 5 bases and J by 8 bases. Germline CDR1 SGHAT, CDR2 FQDESV (reference sequence). This CDR3 is built from 15 residues. The CDR3 DNA reads as TGTGCCAGCAGCCACGGACAGGGACTGTATTCACCCCTCCACTTT. It translates to CASSHGQGLYSPLHF. The entire variable domain, with the rest obtained from reference TRBV11-1 and TRBJ1-6, is as follows: EAEVAQSPRYKITEKSQAVAFWCDPISGHATLYWYRQILGQGPELLVQFQDESVVDDSQLPKDRFSAERLKGVDSTLKIQPAELGDSAMYLCASSHGQGLYSPLHFGNGTRLTVT.

J is TRBJ2-7 and V is TRBV30; 8 bases are a match to TRBD2. Germline V CDR1 and CDR2: GTSNPN, SVGIG (reference sequence). The V segment lost 4 bases and the J segment 5 bases; nucleotides outside the gene matches: 10. This CDR3 has 14 amino acids. CDR3 amino acids: CAWTRSGGFHEQYF. CDR3 nucleotides: TGTGCCTGGACCCGAAGCGGGGGTTTCCACGAGCAGTACTTC.

The rearrangement joins TRBV11-1 to TRBJ1-1; no reliable D call. The CDR3 extends over 15 amino acids. V was clipped by 4 bases and J by 0 bases, with 12 bases between them. From germline, CDR1 is SGHAT and CDR2 FQDESV (reference sequence). CDR3 region: CASSSGGVLNTEAFF. CDR3 DNA sequence: TGTGCCAGCAGCTCTGGCGGGGTCTTGAACACTGAAGCTTTCTTT. Full variable domain (rest looked up from reference TRBV11-1 and TRBJ1-1): EAEVAQSPRYKITEKSQAVAFWCDPISGHATLYWYRQILGQGPELLVQFQDESVVDDSQLPKDRFSAERLKGVDSTLKIQPAELGDSAMYLCASSSGGVLNTEAFFGQGTRLTVV.

The V and J genes are TRBV2 and TRBJ1-1; 9 bases line up with TRBD1. This CDR3 has 14 amino acids. Germline V gene lookup returns CDR1 SNHLY and CDR2 FYNNEI. With 6 bases clipped from V and 5 bases from J, the junction kept 7 bases outside the gene matches. The CDR3 DNA follows: TGTGCCAGCAGGATAAGGGACAGGGTGACTGAAGCTTTCTTT. This sequence encodes CASRIRDRVTEAFF.

V gene TRBV2 combines with J gene TRBJ2-2; 9 bases match TRBD1. The CDR3 contains 14 residues. J gave up 7 bases and V 10 bases, and 10 bases lay outside the gene matches. The germline V gene has CDR1 SNHLY and CDR2 FYNNEI. The CDR3 loop is CATKGTGTSGELFF. The CDR3 DNA reads as TGTGCCACCAAAGGGACAGGGACGAGCGGGGAGCTGTTTTTT.

The chain has TRBV7-9 and TRBJ1-2, with a tentative D call TRBD1 (5 bases). V was pared by 3 bases and J by 8 bases, with 10 bases between. Per germline, CDR1 SEHNR and CDR2 FQNEAQ (reference sequence). CDR3 length: 12 amino acids. CDR3 sequence (DNA): TGTGCCAGCAGCTTTCCAGGGACGGGCTACACCTTC. The encoded protein is CASSFPGTGYTF. Full variable domain (missing parts from reference TRBV7-9 and TRBJ1-2): DTGVSQNPRHKITKRGQNVTFRCDPISEHNRLYWYRQTLGQGPEFLTYFQNEAQLEKSRLLSDRFSAERPKGSFSTLEIQRTEQGDSAMYLCASSFPGTGYTFGSGTRLTVV.

The chain has TRBV10-3 and TRBJ1-2; TRBD1 matches 7 bases. The germline V gene encodes CDR1 ENHRY and CDR2 SYGVKD. This CDR3 is built from 16 residues. J gave up 2 bases and V 0 bases, and 6 bases lay outside the gene matches. CDR3 nucleotides: TGTGCCATCAGTGAGTCCAGACAGGGCGCCAACTATGGCTACACCTTC. This sequence encodes CAISESRQGANYGYTF.

The chain employs TRBV11-2 and TRBJ1-3; D gene unclear. This CDR3 comprises 13 residues. V lost 5 bases and J lost 4, with 9 bases in between. Germline V gene sequence: CDR1 SGHAT, CDR2 FQNNGV. CDR3 DNA sequence: TGTGCCAGCAGCCCCACTAGCGGAAACACCATATATTTT. Protein: CASSPTSGNTIYF.

In regard to this clone: Other nucleotide sequences in the sample specify the same CDR3. The genes are TRBV5-6 and TRBJ2-5, with D hard to call. CDR1 and CDR2 (germline): SGHDT, YYEEEE. The V end lost 0 bases, the J end lost 5 bases, and 5 bases lay between the germline ends. The CDR3 totals 12 residues. The CDR3 DNA reads as TGTGCCAGCAGCTTGGGTCGGGAGACCCAGTACTTC. Amino acid sequence: CASSLGRETQYF.

This CDR3 reads CASSQATGWDYEQYF. Here the CDR3 DNA reads TGCGCCAGCAGCCAAGCCACGGGCTGGGACTACGAGCAGTACTTC. The chain links TRBV4-3 to TRBJ2-7, with D hard to call. Germline CDR1 and CDR2: LGHNA and YSLEER. The CDR3 is made up of 15 amino acids. V was pared by 1 base and J by 3 bases, with 13 bases between.

V and J are TRBV30 and TRBJ1-3; D is perhaps TRBD1 (5 bases). There are 13 residues in the CDR3. CDR1 and CDR2 (germline): GTSNPN, SVGIG (reference sequence). The germline V and J ends were trimmed by 4 bases and 7 bases, with 14 bases remaining between them. The CDR3 here is CAWTGMDGNTIYF. CDR3 bases: TGTGCCTGGACAGGGATGGACGGGAACACCATATATTTT.

This clone was observed once. The chain employs TRBV19 and TRBJ1-5; 7 nucleotides match TRBD1. This CDR3 contains 13 residues. CDR1 LNHDA and CDR2 SQIVND come from the germline V gene (reference sequence). The V segment lost 7 bases and the J segment 5 bases; nucleotides outside the gene matches: 5. CDR3 bases: TGTGCCAGTATGAGAGGGGGCGATCAGCCCCAGCATTTT. Amino acid sequence: CASMRGGDQPQHF.

Turning to this clone: Other DNA sequences of this sample code for an identical CDR3. The chain uses TRBV6-6 and TRBJ1-5, with TRBD1 matching over 7 bases. The CDR3 is made up of 14 amino acids. J lost 4 bases, V lost 0 bases, and 0 bases had no gene match. CDR1 is MNHNY, CDR2 SVGAGI, per germline (reference sequence). The DNA of the CDR3 is TGTGCCAGCAGTTACTCGACAGGGAATCAGCCCCAGCATTTT. This translates into CASSYSTGNQPQHF.

The V and J genes are TRBV6-5 and TRBJ1-2; a weak D match, TRBD1 (6 bases). Germline-derived CDR1 and CDR2 are MNHEY and SVGAGI. Trimming removed 5 bases from V and 3 bases from J, with 13 bases in between. This CDR3 has 14 residues. The CDR3 reads CASSRQGRYYGYTF. The CDR3 DNA follows: TGTGCCAGCAGTCGGCAGGGGCGCTACTATGGCTACACCTTC.